The clone carrying this T cell receptor (beta chain) has more than one count but fewer than ten. Its antigen remains unknown. This sample is part of a study of post-analysis software for immune sequencing data. Study outcomes and limitations: F measure showed strong co-clustering of same-batch samples.

Libraries were made from TCR beta cDNA, and they carried unique molecular identifiers. Each CDR3 protein is one row after TCRdb ran MiXCR on the PCR reads. The sample lists 400,000 to 500,000 distinct CDR3 sequences, 30% to 40% occurring once. Input material: blood. This sequence was found in a girl aged 2 to 9 with multiple sclerosis.

CDR3 protein: CASSYSQNTEAFF. CDR3 nucleotide sequence: TGTGCCAGCAGTTACAGCCAGAACACTGAAGCTTTCTTT. V and J are TRBV6-5 and TRBJ1-1; D not resolved. Germline CDR1 reads MNHEY; CDR2 reads SVGAGI. V lost 2 bases and J lost 1, with 5 bases in between. The length of the CDR3 is 13 residues.